The 28 T cell receptor beta chains listed next were all sequenced from one sample in a study of blood T cell repertoires in COVID-19. Profiling relied on immunoSEQ multiplex PCR, and the TCRdb table lists in-frame clones only, not all of them. Of some 210,000 clones in the sample, about 91% were seen once. The sequencing input was peripheral blood. Receptor source: a woman in her 40s with acute or convalescent COVID-19.

The chain links TRBV24-1 to TRBJ2-3; 10 positions match TRBD2. Germline CDR1 reads KGHDR; CDR2 reads SFDVKD. Trimming took 9 bases from V and 6 from J; bases not matched to a gene: 5. There are 13 residues in the CDR3. CDR3 sequence: CATGAGGLDTQYF. CDR3 nucleotides: TGTGCCACCGGAGCGGGGGGGCTGGATACGCAGTATTTT.

CDR3 bases: TGTGCCAGCAGTGATGGAAGGGGACCCCAGCATTTT. Translation gives CASSDGRGPQHF. The rearrangement joins TRBV2 to TRBJ1-5, with D possibly TRBD1 on 5 matching bases. The CDR3 loop spans 12 amino acids. Per the germline V gene, CDR1 is SNHLY and CDR2 is FYNNEI. Trimming removed 3 bases at V and 10 bases at J, with 10 bases between.

This sequence joins TRBV3-1 (or the pseudogene TRBV3-2) and TRBJ1-6; TRBD1 agrees at 8 bases. Looked up from germline, CDR1 is LGHDT and CDR2 is YNNKEL (reference sequence). Trimming removed 4 bases from V and 7 bases from J; junction bases left unmatched: 3. The CDR3 has 14 residues. For the CDR3, the DNA is TGTGCCAGCAGCCGAGACAGGGGAAATTCACCCCTCCACTTT. This codes for CASSRDRGNSPLHF.

The chain carries TRBV10-3 and TRBJ1-5, with TRBD1 matching over 11 bases. The CDR3 length is 17 residues. Germline V lookup: CDR1 ENHRY, CDR2 SYGVKD. V shed 2 bases, J shed 0 bases, and the junction held 3 bases outside the gene matches. This CDR3 reads CAISEGQGANSNQPQHF. The CDR3 coding sequence is TGTGCCATCAGTGAGGGACAGGGGGCGAATAGCAATCAGCCCCAGCATTTT.

The rearrangement joins TRBV6-4 to TRBJ2-2; 10 positions match TRBD2. This CDR3 comprises 16 residues. The germline CDR1 and CDR2 sequences are MRHNA and SNTAGT. Trimming at V came to 2 bases and at J to 7 bases, leaving 7 bases not matched to a gene. Here the CDR3 DNA reads TGTGCCAGCAGTGACGAAGCGGGGGGGCCAGACGGGGAGCTGTTTTTT. Translation gives CASSDEAGGPDGELFF.

The chain combines TRBV11-2 with TRBJ1-1; 8 positions agree with TRBD1. CDR1 and CDR2 from the germline V gene are SGHAT and FQNNGV. CDR3 length equals 12 residues. Unmatched junction bases numbered 7, after V lost 6 bases and J lost 10 bases. The CDR3 reads CASRDRERGAFF. The CDR3 DNA reads TGTGCCAGCAGGGACAGGGAAAGGGGAGCTTTCTTT.

The V gene is TRBV5-1, the J gene TRBJ2-7, with D possibly matching TRBD1 (6 bases). CDR1 is SGHRS, CDR2 YFSETQ, per germline. Trimming pared 0 bases from V and 0 bases from J, leaving 10 bases between. The CDR3 runs 15 residues. The chain's CDR3 is CASSLGTGSSYEQYV. The DNA of the CDR3 is TGCGCCAGCAGCTTGGGAACAGGGAGCTCCTACGAGCAGTACGTC.

The CDR3 DNA reads TGTGCCAGCAGCCCCGTAGCGGGGTCCTACAATGAGCAGTTCTTC. This sequence encodes CASSPVAGSYNEQFF. The chain joins TRBV11-3 to TRBJ2-1, with TRBD2 matching over 8 bases. Germline V CDR1 and CDR2: SGHNT, YENEEA. J gave up 1 base and V 5 bases, and 4 bases lay outside the gene matches. The CDR3 is 15 residues long.

V is TRBV29-1 and J is TRBJ1-1; TRBD1 is a possible D gene (5 bases). Per the germline V gene, CDR1 is SQVTM and CDR2 is ANQGSEA. The length of the CDR3 is 12 residues. Deletions cut 8 bases from V and 1 base from J, with 11 bases between. The CDR3, as DNA: TGCAGCCTCAGGGAGGGGAACACTGAAGCTTTCTTT. Translation: CSLREGNTEAFF.

This clone has just one count. The rearrangement links TRBV7-3 to TRBJ2-2; TRBD2 might be the D (5 bases). The germline CDR1 and CDR2 sequences are SGHTA and FQGTGA. The CDR3 covers 14 residues. V was cut by 5 bases and J by 5 bases, with 12 bases left in between. DNA for the CDR3: TGTGCCAGCAGCCCGGGGATAATTACCGGGGAGCTGTTTTTT. Amino acid sequence: CASSPGIITGELFF.

The chain joins TRBV5-8 to TRBJ1-2, with D unclear. Germline loops: CDR1 SGHTS, CDR2 YDEGEE. The CDR3 contains 15 residues. V was shortened by 1 base and J by 4 bases, with 14 bases between the two germline ends. The CDR3 DNA is TGTGCCAGCAGCTTGATTCGGAGGGTCGGCTATGGCTACACCTTC. Its protein is CASSLIRRVGYGYTF.

This clone was recorded only once. V is TRBV19 and J is TRBJ1-2, with a tentative D call TRBD1 (5 bases). The length of the CDR3 is 13 residues. Germline assignment: CDR1 LNHDA and CDR2 SQIVND (reference sequence). Trimming stripped 5 bases from V and 4 bases from J, with 11 bases between. CDR3 in amino acids: CASSPPGGYGYTF. The DNA of the CDR3 is TGTGCCAGTAGTCCTCCGGGGGGCTATGGCTACACCTTC.

The chain is built from TRBV2 and TRBJ2-5; D not certain. The CDR3 has 12 amino acids. Trimming left V 4 bases short and J 4 bases short, with 7 bases between. Germline CDR1 SNHLY, CDR2 FYNNEI. CDR3 nucleotide sequence: TGTGCCAGCAGTGTAAGCTTAGAGACCCAGTACTTC. Its protein product is CASSVSLETQYF. The variable domain in full, completed from reference TRBV2 and TRBJ2-5, reads EPEVTQTPSHQVTQMGQEVILRCVPISNHLYFYWYRQILGQKVEFLVSFYNNEISEKSEIFDDQFSVERPDGSNFTLKIRSTKLEDSAMYFCASSVSLETQYFGPGTRLLVL.

V usage is TRBV6-4 and J usage is TRBJ2-1, with 8 bases matching TRBD1. Germline CDR1 MRHNA, CDR2 SNTAGT. This CDR3 has 14 residues. The V segment lost 6 bases and the J segment 4 bases; nucleotides outside the gene matches: 5. CDR3: CASSLTGEYNEQFF. CDR3 sequence (DNA): TGTGCCAGCAGCCTGACAGGGGAATACAATGAGCAGTTCTTC.

The table lists this clone with a count of one. V and J are TRBV6-2 or TRBV6-3 and TRBJ1-2; weak D call: TRBD1 (5 bases). The CDR3 covers 12 residues. Germline CDR1 and CDR2: MNHEY and SVGEGT. Trimming removed 3 bases from V and 10 bases from J, with 12 bases in between. In nucleotides, the CDR3 is TGTGCCAGCAGTTATGATTCCAGGGACTACACCTTC. Its protein product is CASSYDSRDYTF.

The J gene is TRBJ1-5, the V gene TRBV30; D gene ambiguous. The length of the CDR3 is 12 residues. V was pared by 1 base and J by 5 bases, with 6 bases between. Germline V gene sequence: CDR1 GTSNPN, CDR2 SVGIG (reference sequence). CDR3 DNA: TGTGCCTGGAGTGAAATCGATCAGCCCCAGCATTTT. Translating it yields CAWSEIDQPQHF. The complete variable domain, with remaining parts taken from reference TRBV30 and TRBJ1-5, reads SQTIHQWPATLVQPVGSPLSLECTVEGTSNPNLYWYRQAAGRGLQLLFYSVGIGQISSEVPQNLSASRPQDRQFILSSKKLLLSDSGFYLCAWSEIDQPQHFGDGTRLSIL.

In DNA, the CDR3 is TGTGCCACCAGTGAAAAGCGGGGGGCCAAGAACACCGGGGAGCTGTTTTTT. This codes for CATSEKRGAKNTGELFF. J is TRBJ2-2 and V is TRBV24-1, with 9 positions matching TRBD2. Looked up from germline, CDR1 is KGHDR and CDR2 is SFDVKD. CDR3 size: 17 residues. V lost 4 bases and J lost 1; bases outside the gene matches: 6.

V is TRBV9 and J is TRBJ2-3; 8 bases line up with TRBD1. The CDR3 loop spans 17 amino acids. Germline V gives CDR1 SGDLS, CDR2 YYNGEE. V shed 4 bases, J shed 0 bases, and the junction held 10 bases outside the gene matches. CDR3 coding DNA: TGTGCCAGCAGCATACTAGGGACAGGAGCTAGCACAGATACGCAGTATTTT. This encodes CASSILGTGASTDTQYF.

This clone was seen just once. J is TRBJ1-2 and V is TRBV10-1; 7 nucleotides agree with TRBD1. This CDR3 region has 15 residues. Germline assignment: CDR1 WNHNN and CDR2 SYGVQD (reference sequence). Losses at the gene ends were 11 bases for V and 4 bases for J; bases not matched to a gene: 16. CDR3 protein: CAHRKTGTLGYGYTF. The CDR3 coding sequence is TGCGCCCACCGAAAGACAGGGACCCTTGGCTATGGCTACACCTTC.

The gene calls are TRBV7-9 and TRBJ1-1; D gene unclear. Deletions cut 11 bases from V and 3 bases from J, with 16 bases between. CDR3 length: 13 amino acids. The germline V gene has CDR1 SEHNR and CDR2 FQNEAQ (reference sequence). The CDR3 sequence: CAAGKTPDTEAFF. CDR3 bases: TGTGCCGCCGGTAAAACGCCGGACACTGAAGCTTTCTTT.

The rearrangement links TRBV3-1 (or the pseudogene TRBV3-2) to TRBJ1-2; weak D call: TRBD1 (6 bases). The CDR3 is 15 residues long. The germline V and J ends were trimmed by 1 base and 3 bases, with 12 bases remaining between them. Per germline, CDR1 LGHDT and CDR2 YNNKEL (reference sequence). The CDR3 loop reads CASSQGNREHYGYTF. The CDR3 DNA is TGTGCCAGCAGCCAAGGAAACAGGGAGCACTATGGCTACACCTTC.

The chain recombines TRBV5-6 with TRBJ2-1; TRBD2 matches 8 bases. CDR3 size: 15 residues. V lost 1 base, J lost 5 bases, and 5 bases stayed unmatched. Germline CDR1 SGHDT, CDR2 YYEEEE. CDR3 sequence (DNA): TGTGCCAGCAGCTTGTTGAGCGGGGGACACAATGAGCAGTTCTTC. Its protein product is CASSLLSGGHNEQFF. The full variable domain, completed using reference TRBV5-6 and TRBJ2-1, is DAGVTQSPTHLIKTRGQQVTLRCSPKSGHDTVSWYQQALGQGPQFIFQYYEEEERQRGNFPDRFSGHQFPNYSSELNVNALLLGDSALYLCASSLLSGGHNEQFFGPGTRLTVL.

The chain has TRBV10-1 and TRBJ1-1; TRBD1 aligns across 9 bases. With V trimmed by 2 bases and J by 0 bases, 1 base remained unmatched. CDR3 size: 15 residues. Germline assignment: CDR1 WNHNN and CDR2 SYGVQD (reference sequence). The CDR3 here is CASSEDRGLNTEAFF. CDR3 nucleotide sequence: TGCGCCAGCAGTGAGGACAGGGGGTTGAACACTGAAGCTTTCTTT.

This sequence joins TRBV7-2 and TRBJ2-5, with TRBD2 matching over 9 bases. There are 15 residues in the CDR3. CDR1 and CDR2 from the germline V gene are SGHTA and FQGNSA. V gave up 0 bases and J gave up 1 base; unmatched junction bases: 0. The CDR3 nucleotides are TGTGCCAGCAGCTTAGCGCGGGGGGGCCAAGAGACCCAGTACTTC. The encoded protein is CASSLARGGQETQYF.

The rearrangement joins TRBV5-8 to TRBJ2-1, with 15 bases identical to TRBD2. Germline V gene sequence: CDR1 SGHTS, CDR2 YDEGEE. This CDR3 spans 18 amino acids. V lost 5 bases to trimming and J lost 8 bases; unmatched junction nucleotides: 14. The DNA for the CDR3 is TGTGCCAGCAGAAGGGGGACTAGCGGGGGGCCTCTCAGGGATGAGCAGTTCTTC. It translates to CASRRGTSGGPLRDEQFF.

The chain couples TRBV19 to TRBJ2-3, with D possibly matching TRBD1 (6 bases). Looked up from germline, CDR1 is LNHDA and CDR2 is SQIVND (reference sequence). V was trimmed by 7 bases and J by 5 bases, leaving 19 bases between them. The CDR3 loop spans 15 amino acids. The CDR3 DNA reads TGTGCCAGTAACTCGGGCCCCCTAGGGGGAGATACGCAGTATTTT. Translation: CASNSGPLGGDTQYF.

The chain joins TRBV9 to TRBJ1-2, with D perhaps TRBD1 (5 bases). The CDR3 sequence is 15 residues long. Germline CDR1 is SGDLS and CDR2 is YYNGEE. V was cut by 0 bases and J by 8 bases, with 17 bases left in between. The CDR3 region is CASSVAPSGGVGYTF. CDR3 nucleotides: TGTGCCAGCAGCGTAGCCCCGAGTGGAGGGGTCGGCTACACCTTC.

This rearrangement joins TRBV19 to TRBJ1-4, with 9 bases identical to TRBD1. V shed 7 bases and J 6 bases; nucleotides not matched to a gene: 9. Germline-derived CDR1 and CDR2 are LNHDA and SQIVND (reference sequence). The length of the CDR3 is 15 residues. The CDR3 DNA reads as TGTGCCAGTAAACCCCGACAGGGGGGGGATGAAAAACTGTTTTTT. Its translation: CASKPRQGGDEKLFF. The entire variable domain, with the rest obtained from reference TRBV19 and TRBJ1-4, is as follows: DGGITQSPKYLFRKEGQNVTLSCEQNLNHDAMYWYRQDPGQGLRLIYYSQIVNDFQKGDIAEGYSVSREKKESFPLTVTSAQKNPTAFYLCASKPRQGGDEKLFFGSGTQLSVL.